Included here is one T cell receptor beta chain sequence, with context. This entry is derived from a study of cytomegalovirus exposure and HLA in healthy donors. It was with 60 Vbeta and 13 Jbeta primers that the PCR ran. Generated by immunoSEQ multiplex PCR, the TCRdb table keeps only in-frame clones and is missing some. Altogether some 59,000 clones are present, more than 65% being singletons, with the ten largest covering 2.5% to 3.5%. Germline V lookup: CDR1 LNHDA, CDR2 SQIVND (reference sequence). Trimming removed 1 base from V and 9 bases from J, with 19 bases in between. The length of the CDR3 is 17 residues.

The J gene is TRBJ1-6, the V gene TRBV19; unclear D gene. This TCR derives from a woman in her late teens or twenties in good health and CMV-seronegative. The source material was PBMCs. The CDR3 nucleotides read TGTGCCAGTAGTATAGGATCGGTGCGAGGGTTTGGTTCACCCCTCCACTTT. This translates into CASSIGSVRGFGSPLHF. Full variable domain (missing parts from reference TRBV19 and TRBJ1-6): DGGITQSPKYLFRKEGQNVTLSCEQNLNHDAMYWYRQDPGQGLRLIYYSQIVNDFQKGDIAEGYSVSREKKESFPLTVTSAQKNPTAFYLCASSIGSVRGFGSPLHFGNGTRLTVT.